This is a list of T cell receptor beta chains from one sample in a study of control samples from healthy donors and cancer patients. Method: immunoSEQ multiplex PCR; TCRdb's copy keeps in-frame clones and lacks some. The sample gives about 160,000 clones, roughly 93% of which show up once; approximately 4% is in the top ten. The sequenced sample was blood. These receptors were taken from a woman aged 55-70 years in good health. Each CDR3 is given with its conserved first and last residue. A D gene is named only where the DNA matches it firmly. Not all rows give a size; the values are once, few, many and, for expanded clones, a class.

size | length | D | J | V | CDR3 | DNA
NA | 15 | NA | TRBJ1-2 | TRBV10-2 | CASRETVETGGGYTF | TGCGCCAGCAGGGAAACGGTAGAGACCGGTGGTGGCTACACCTTC
NA | 13 | NA | TRBJ2-7 | TRBV5-1 | CASSQLSGGEQYF | TGCGCCAGCAGTCAGCTATCCGGGGGAGAGCAGTACTTC
few | 16 | NA | TRBJ2-7 | TRBV19 | CASSAMTGTDYYEQYF | TGTGCCAGTAGTGCGATGACCGGGACGGATTACTACGAGCAGTACTTC
NA | 15 | NA | TRBJ1-1 | TRBV5-1 | CASSLGHPRDTEAFF | TGCGCCAGCAGCTTGGGACACCCAAGGGACACTGAAGCTTTCTTT
NA | 16 | NA | TRBJ1-1 | TRBV7-9 | CASIIGRGGADTEAFF | TGTGCCAGCATCATCGGTCGTGGGGGCGCGGACACTGAAGCTTTCTTT
NA | 17 | NA | TRBJ2-1 | TRBV9 | CASSVGVDYRDPNEQFF | TGTGCCAGCAGCGTAGGAGTGGACTACCGCGACCCCAATGAGCAGTTCTTC
NA | 16 | NA | TRBJ1-1 | TRBV18 | CASSPGSSRRGTEAFF | TGTGCCAGCTCACCAGGGTCGTCGCGGAGGGGAACTGAAGCTTTCTTT
NA | 13 | NA | TRBJ1-1 | TRBV7-7 | CASSLQANTEAFF | TGTGCTAGCAGCTTACAAGCGAACACTGAAGCTTTCTTT
NA | 12 | NA | TRBJ1-2 | TRBV12-3/TRBV12-4 | CASSTGKWSYTF | TGTGCCAGCAGCACCGGGAAATGGAGCTACACCTTC
NA | 14 | NA | TRBJ1-3 | TRBV4-3 | CASSPRGVGNTIYF | TGCGCCAGCAGCCCCCGAGGGGTTGGAAACACCATATATTTT
NA | 15 | TRBD1 | TRBJ1-4 | TRBV5-1 | CASSPVGTGNEKLFF | TGCGCCAGCAGCCCTGTCGGGACAGGGAATGAAAAACTGTTTTTT
once | 18 | TRBD2 | TRBJ2-3 | TRBV3-1/TRBV3-2 | CASSQPEGTSGLPDTQYF | TGTGCCAGCAGCCAACCGGAAGGGACTAGCGGTTTGCCAGATACGCAGTATTTT
once | 12 | NA | TRBJ2-1 | TRBV6-6 | CASSYSYNEQFF | TGTGCCAGCAGTTACTCTTACAATGAGCAGTTCTTC
NA | 11 | NA | TRBJ2-7 | TRBV3-1/TRBV3-2 | CASSRGYEQYF | TGTGCCAGCAGCCGAGGCTACGAGCAGTACTTC
NA | 16 | NA | TRBJ1-4 | TRBV7-7 | CASSPGEGASNEKLFF | TGTGCTAGCAGCCCAGGAGAAGGGGCATCTAATGAAAAACTGTTTTTT
NA | 14 | NA | TRBJ1-5 | TRBV6-2/TRBV6-3 | CASSYWDSNQPQHF | TGTGCCAGCAGTTACTGGGACAGCAATCAGCCCCAGCATTTT
NA | 17 | TRBD1 | TRBJ1-3 | TRBV7-9 | CASSSGTATLSGNTIYF | TGTGCCAGCAGTTCCGGGACAGCAACGCTCTCTGGAAACACCATATATTTT
NA | 16 | TRBD2 | TRBJ2-3 | TRBV5-6 | CASTLKAGGSTDTQYF | TGTGCCAGCACACTAAAAGCGGGGGGGTCAACAGATACGCAGTATTTT
NA | 14 | TRBD1 | TRBJ1-1 | TRBV13 | CASSTRQGRTEAFF | TGTGCCAGCAGCACCAGACAGGGGAGGACTGAAGCTTTCTTT
NA | 14 | NA | TRBJ1-1 | TRBV4-1 | CASSQGTGLTEAFF | TGCGCCAGCAGCCAAGGCACAGGGTTGACTGAAGCTTTCTTT
NA | 14 | NA | TRBJ1-2 | TRBV18 | CASSPSDSLYGYTF | TGTGCCAGCTCACCCTCGGACAGCCTATATGGCTACACCTTC
NA | 14 | NA | TRBJ1-6 | TRBV27 | CASSPGTFGSPLHF | TGTGCCAGCAGTCCAGGGACTTTTGGGTCACCCCTCCACTTT
NA | 16 | NA | TRBJ1-3 | TRBV5-1 | CASSIGQQTSGNTIYF | TGCGCCAGCAGCATTGGACAGCAAACCTCTGGAAACACCATATATTTT
NA | 15 | TRBD1 | TRBJ1-4 | TRBV6-5 | CASSKPGTGEEKLFF | TGTGCCAGCAGTAAGCCTGGGACAGGGGAGGAAAAACTGTTTTTT
NA | 13 | NA | TRBJ2-5 | TRBV6-5 | CASTPPKTETQYF | TGTGCCAGCACCCCGCCAAAAACGGAGACCCAGTACTTC
once | 15 | NA | TRBJ2-7 | TRBV3-1/TRBV3-2 | CASSQDRAGFYEQYF | TGTGCCAGCAGCCAAGATCGGGCAGGTTTCTACGAGCAGTACTTC
NA | 12 | NA | TRBJ1-2 | TRBV4-3 | CASSQASYGYTF | TGCGCCAGCAGCCAAGCCTCATACGGCTACACCTTC
NA | 15 | NA | TRBJ2-5 | TRBV3-1/TRBV3-2 | CASSLGLEVTETQYF | TGTGCCAGCAGCCTCGGCCTAGAGGTAACAGAGACCCAGTACTTC
NA | 12 | NA | TRBJ2-3 | TRBV6-2/TRBV6-3 | CASSNDPREQYF | TGTGCCAGCAGTAACGACCCAAGGGAGCAGTATTTT
NA | 15 | TRBD1 | TRBJ1-5 | TRBV7-9 | CASSELGQGTQPQHF | TGTGCCAGCAGCGAGCTGGGACAGGGAACTCAGCCCCAGCATTTT
few | 13 | NA | TRBJ2-7 | TRBV13 | CASSKSGVYEQYF | TGTGCCAGCAGCAAAAGCGGTGTCTACGAGCAGTACTTC
NA | 15 | NA | TRBJ2-3 | TRBV14 | CASSQEGRPEDTQYF | TGTGCCAGCAGCCAGGAGGGGCGCCCGGAGGATACGCAGTATTTT
NA | 18 | TRBD1 | TRBJ2-1 | TRBV4-2 | CASSQETFGTGAYNEQFF | TGTGCCAGCAGCCAAGAGACCTTCGGGACAGGGGCGTACAATGAGCAGTTCTTC
NA | 13 | TRBD1 | TRBJ1-4 | TRBV28 | CASSRDRGEKLFF | TGTGCCAGCAGCCGGGACAGGGGCGAAAAACTGTTTTTT
NA | 17 | TRBD1 | TRBJ1-1 | TRBV19 | CASSIGPDRVDNTEAFF | TGTGCCAGTAGTATAGGCCCCGACAGGGTGGATAACACTGAAGCTTTCTTT
NA | 14 | TRBD2 | TRBJ2-3 | TRBV18 | CASSPPASGGPKYF | TGTGCCAGCTCACCACCGGCTAGCGGGGGCCCCAAGTATTTT
NA | 12 | NA | TRBJ2-3 | TRBV7-2 | CASSSYTDTQYF | TGTGCCAGCAGCTCTTATACAGATACGCAGTATTTT
NA | 12 | NA | TRBJ1-2 | TRBV19 | CASTQGSPGYTF | TGTGCCAGTACCCAGGGATCGCCTGGCTACACCTTC
NA | 16 | TRBD1 | TRBJ1-4 | TRBV4-1 | CASSRYRDSVNEKLFF | TGCGCCAGCAGCCGCTATCGGGACAGCGTCAATGAAAAACTGTTTTTT
NA | 18 | TRBD1 | TRBJ2-1 | TRBV4-3 | CASSQGTGVKTPHNEQFF | TGCGCCAGCAGCCAAGGGACAGGGGTAAAGACACCACACAATGAGCAGTTCTTC
NA | 11 | NA | TRBJ2-7 | TRBV19 | CASSPGNWQYF | TGTGCCAGTAGCCCTGGTAACTGGCAGTACTTC
NA | 14 | NA | TRBJ2-1 | TRBV19 | CASSRGLAYNEQFF | TGTGCCAGTAGTAGAGGCCTGGCCTACAATGAGCAGTTCTTC
NA | 14 | NA | TRBJ1-2 | TRBV27 | CASSSGSLNYGYTF | TGTGCCAGCAGTTCCGGGTCCCTTAACTATGGCTACACCTTC
NA | 15 | NA | TRBJ1-1 | TRBV12-5 | CASGPRDPLNTEAFF | TGTGCTAGTGGCCCGAGGGACCCTTTGAACACTGAAGCTTTCTTT
NA | 14 | NA | TRBJ2-5 | TRBV7-8 | CASSLGRSQETQYF | TGTGCCAGCAGCCTTGGGCGTAGCCAAGAGACCCAGTACTTC
NA | 14 | NA | TRBJ1-5 | TRBV27 | CASSLWGGRGPQHF | TGTGCCAGCAGTTTATGGGGGGGCCGGGGGCCCCAGCATTTT
NA | 15 | NA | TRBJ2-3 | TRBV5-4 | CASSNRIYDTDTQYF | TGTGCCAGCAGCAACAGGATTTACGACACAGATACGCAGTATTTT
NA | 13 | NA | TRBJ1-2 | TRBV29-1 | CSVKTDYDYGYTF | TGCAGCGTTAAGACAGACTATGATTATGGCTACACCTTC
NA | 15 | NA | TRBJ2-1 | TRBV30 | CAWSVGRRSYNEQFF | TGTGCCTGGAGTGTGGGCAGGCGCTCCTACAATGAGCAGTTCTTC
NA | 16 | NA | TRBJ2-2 | TRBV7-2 | CASSLVGGAYTGELFF | TGTGCCAGCAGCTTAGTAGGGGGAGCGTACACCGGGGAGCTGTTTTTT
NA | 16 | TRBD1 | TRBJ1-5 | TRBV6-6 | CASTPGQGSTNQPQHF | TGTGCCAGCACTCCGGGACAGGGGTCCACCAATCAGCCCCAGCATTTT
NA | 12 | NA | TRBJ2-5 | TRBV12-3/TRBV12-4 | CASSWARETQYF | TGTGCCAGCAGTTGGGCGCGAGAGACCCAGTACTTC
NA | 12 | NA | TRBJ2-5 | TRBV5-1 | CASSFPEETQYF | TGCGCCAGCAGCTTCCCCGAAGAGACCCAGTACTTC
NA | 14 | NA | TRBJ1-5 | TRBV2 | CASSESSSNQPQHF | TGTGCCAGCAGTGAATCGTCCAGCAATCAGCCCCAGCATTTT
NA | 15 | TRBD1 | TRBJ1-1 | TRBV7-8 | CASSLVLTGGTEAFF | TGTGCCAGCAGCTTAGTTTTGACAGGGGGCACTGAAGCTTTCTTT
NA | 14 | NA | TRBJ2-7 | TRBV3-1/TRBV3-2 | CASWSTGTTYEQYF | TGTGCCAGCTGGTCGACAGGGACTACCTACGAGCAGTACTTC
NA | 17 | NA | TRBJ1-5 | TRBV30 | CAWSVRDSRDLNQPQHF | TGTGCCTGGAGTGTACGGGATTCCCGGGACCTTAATCAGCCCCAGCATTTT
once | 15 | TRBD1 | TRBJ1-2 | TRBV4-3 | CASSQSPGGNYGYTF | TGCGCCAGCAGCCAGTCGCCAGGGGGCAACTATGGCTACACCTTC
NA | 14 | NA | TRBJ2-5 | TRBV6-2/TRBV6-3 | CASSYGGSRKTQYF | TGTGCCAGCAGTTACGGTGGTAGCCGGAAGACCCAGTACTTC